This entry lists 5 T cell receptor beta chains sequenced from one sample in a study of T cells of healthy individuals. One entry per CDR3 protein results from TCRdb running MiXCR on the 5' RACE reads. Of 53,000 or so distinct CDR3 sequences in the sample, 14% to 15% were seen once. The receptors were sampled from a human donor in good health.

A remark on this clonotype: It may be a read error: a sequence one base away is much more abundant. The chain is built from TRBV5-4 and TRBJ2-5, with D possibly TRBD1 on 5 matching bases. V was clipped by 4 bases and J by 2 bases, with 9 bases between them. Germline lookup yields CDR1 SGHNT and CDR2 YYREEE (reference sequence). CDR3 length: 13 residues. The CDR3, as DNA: TGTGCCAGCAGCATGGACACACAAGAGACCCAGTACTTC. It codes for CASSMDTQETQYF.

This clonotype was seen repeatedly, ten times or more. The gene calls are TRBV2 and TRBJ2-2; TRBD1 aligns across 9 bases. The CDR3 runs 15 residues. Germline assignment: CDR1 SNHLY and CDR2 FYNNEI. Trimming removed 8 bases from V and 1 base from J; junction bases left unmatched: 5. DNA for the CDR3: TGTGCCAGCTCTACAGGGGGCGGGAACACCGGGGAGCTGTTTTTT. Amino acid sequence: CASSTGGGNTGELFF.

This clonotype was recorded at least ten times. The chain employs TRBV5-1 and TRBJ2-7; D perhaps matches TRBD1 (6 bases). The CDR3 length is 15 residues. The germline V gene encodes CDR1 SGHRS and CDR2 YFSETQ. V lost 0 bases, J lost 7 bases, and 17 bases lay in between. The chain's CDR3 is CASSLETGPPEEQYF. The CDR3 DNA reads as TGCGCCAGCAGCTTGGAGACAGGACCCCCTGAGGAGCAGTACTTC.

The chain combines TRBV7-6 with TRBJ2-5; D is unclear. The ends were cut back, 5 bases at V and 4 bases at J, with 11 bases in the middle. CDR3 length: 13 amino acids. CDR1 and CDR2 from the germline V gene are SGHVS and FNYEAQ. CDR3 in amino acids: CASSLGTAETQYF. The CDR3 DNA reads TGTGCCAGCAGCCTCGGAACTGCAGAGACCCAGTACTTC.

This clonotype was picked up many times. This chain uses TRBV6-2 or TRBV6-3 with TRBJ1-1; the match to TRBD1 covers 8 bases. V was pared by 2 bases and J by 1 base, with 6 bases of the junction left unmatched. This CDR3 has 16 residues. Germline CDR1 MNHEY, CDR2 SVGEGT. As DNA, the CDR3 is TGTGCCAGCAGTTACATCCAGGGGGCAAGGAACACTGAAGCTTTCTTT. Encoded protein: CASSYIQGARNTEAFF.